These 18 T cell receptor beta chains share one sample of origin, sequenced in a study of identical twins. From the 5' RACE reads, TCRdb called clonotypes with MiXCR, one entry per CDR3 protein. The sample carries over 200,000 distinct CDR3 sequences, 5% to 7% recorded once. The same specimen was also included in a second study, on T cells expressing NK-cell markers.

Sequencing was done on a sample of CD8+ T cells sorted from blood. The receptors were sampled from a woman younger than 35 in good health.

This clonotype came up many times. This sequence joins TRBV9 and TRBJ2-3; 9 nucleotides align to TRBD2. CDR3 length: 16 amino acids. Germline CDR1 reads SGDLS; CDR2 reads YYNGEE. J was trimmed by 2 bases and V by 0 bases; bases with no gene match: 4. CDR3 amino acids: CASSVAAGGITDTQYF. The CDR3 region has the DNA TGTGCCAGCAGCGTAGCGGCGGGAGGGATCACAGATACGCAGTATTTT.

This clonotype occurred a few times. The gene calls are TRBV20-1 and TRBJ2-1, with D possibly being TRBD2 (5 bases). Per germline, CDR1 DFQATT and CDR2 SNEGSKA (reference sequence). This CDR3 region has 16 residues. Trimming shortened V by 4 bases and J by 4 bases, and 20 bases separated the two germline ends. The CDR3 protein is CSAKPLGGRLYNEQFF. Here the CDR3 DNA reads TGCAGTGCTAAACCCCTTGGCGGGCGCCTTTACAATGAGCAGTTCTTC.

This clonotype was observed many times. The chain uses TRBV6-2 or TRBV6-3 and TRBJ2-1; the D call may be TRBD1 or TRBD2 (5 bases each). Looked up from germline, CDR1 is MNHEY and CDR2 is SVGEGT. Trimming pared 6 bases from V and 9 bases from J, leaving 9 bases between. This CDR3 is built from 11 residues. CDR3 DNA sequence: TGTGCCAGCAGCCCAGGGAGTGAGCAGTTCTTC. Its protein product is CASSPGSEQFF.

This clonotype was detected a few times. The CDR3 carries no conserved terminal phenylalanine or tryptophan, so it likely arises from a read error. The V gene is TRBV5-1, the J gene TRBJ2-7, with 7 bases matching TRBD1. The CDR3 has 12 amino acids. After removal of 7 bases from V and 0 bases from J, the junction contained 1 base not matched to a gene. The germline V gene encodes CDR1 SGHRS and CDR2 YFSETQ. The CDR3 DNA is TGCGCCAGCCGGGACAGCTCCTACGAGCAGTACTAC. This gives the protein CASRDSSYEQYY.

This clonotype was counted ten times or more. The rearrangement links TRBV29-1 to TRBJ2-3; D is undetermined. The CDR3 covers 14 residues. Trimming pared 1 base from V and 0 bases from J, leaving 8 bases between. From germline, CDR1 is SQVTM and CDR2 ANQGSEA. CDR3 in amino acids: CSVEGGSSTDTQYF. Here the CDR3 DNA reads TGCAGCGTTGAAGGTGGATCTAGCACAGATACGCAGTATTTT.

This clonotype was counted ten times or more. The chain carries TRBV20-1 and TRBJ1-1, with TRBD1 matching over 7 bases. Losses at the gene ends were 6 bases for V and 7 bases for J; bases not matched to a gene: 11. The CDR3 is made up of 13 amino acids. Germline-derived CDR1 and CDR2 are DFQATT and SNEGSKA (reference sequence). CDR3 sequence: CSAYGTAPLEAFF. In nucleotides, the CDR3 is TGCAGTGCCTACGGGACAGCCCCCCTTGAAGCTTTCTTT.

This clonotype was observed a few times. The chain joins TRBV29-1 to TRBJ2-5; TRBD2 aligns across 14 bases. The CDR3 totals 15 residues. The V gene's germline CDR1 is SQVTM and CDR2 ANQGSEA. V lost 4 bases to trimming and J lost 5 bases; unmatched junction nucleotides: 6. CDR3 in DNA: TGCAGCGTTGGGACTAGCGGGAGGTCTGGGGAGACCCAGTACTTC. Amino acids: CSVGTSGRSGETQYF.

This clonotype occurred a few times. The rearrangement joins TRBV9 to TRBJ2-1; 7 positions agree with TRBD2. Per the germline V gene, CDR1 is SGDLS and CDR2 is YYNGEE. V lost 3 bases, J lost 0 bases, and 6 bases stayed unmatched. The CDR3 runs to 16 residues. CDR3 protein: CASSATGGSSYNEQFF. CDR3 nucleotides: TGTGCCAGCAGCGCCACGGGAGGAAGCTCCTACAATGAGCAGTTCTTC.

In its sample, this clonotype was seen a few times. This rearrangement joins TRBV27 to TRBJ2-1, with no clear D. Trimming left V 0 bases short and J 7 bases short, with 10 bases between. The CDR3 is 14 amino acids. Germline assignment: CDR1 MNHEY and CDR2 SMNVEV (reference sequence). CDR3: CASSLSGIGNEQFF. The CDR3, as DNA: TGTGCCAGCAGTTTATCGGGGATCGGGAATGAGCAGTTCTTC.

This clonotype was picked up many times. This chain uses TRBV20-1 with TRBJ2-1; possible D gene TRBD1, 6 bases. CDR3 length: 15 amino acids. Germline CDR1 and CDR2: DFQATT and SNEGSKA (reference sequence). Trimming left V 0 bases short and J 1 base short, with 10 bases between. CDR3 protein: CSARDTGRSYNEQFF. The CDR3 nucleotides are TGCAGTGCTAGAGATACAGGGAGATCCTACAATGAGCAGTTCTTC.

With respect to this clonotype: A read error is possible here, since a much larger clone lies one base away. The CDR3 DNA sequence: TGTGCCAGTATCTCGAGCACAGATACGCAGTATTTT. Protein sequence: CASISSTDTQYF. The chain links TRBV6-6 to TRBJ2-3; unclear D gene. Trimming removed 9 bases at V and 0 bases at J, with 7 bases between. The CDR3 spans 12 residues. The germline V gene encodes CDR1 MNHNY and CDR2 SVGAGI (reference sequence).

At least ten counts were recorded for this clonotype. This chain joins TRBV5-1 and TRBJ2-3, with TRBD2 matching 14 bases. CDR1 and CDR2 from the germline V gene are SGHRS and YFSETQ. This CDR3 comprises 16 residues. Trimming removed 0 bases from V and 9 bases from J; junction bases left unmatched: 6. This CDR3 reads CASSLEPGLAGVTQYF. As DNA, the CDR3 is TGCGCCAGCAGCTTGGAACCGGGACTAGCGGGGGTAACGCAGTATTTT.

This clonotype was found a few times. The chain links TRBV2 to TRBJ2-7; D call uncertain. Trimming took 6 bases from V and 0 from J, leaving 12 bases between them. The CDR3 is 14 amino acids. Germline values: CDR1 SNHLY, CDR2 FYNNEI. The CDR3 is CASRESISSYEQYF. The CDR3 bases are TGTGCCAGCAGGGAAAGTATAAGCTCCTACGAGCAGTACTTC.

Only a few counts were recorded for this clonotype. The V gene is TRBV20-1, the J gene TRBJ2-1; 10 bases align to TRBD2. The CDR3 consists of 20 residues. V lost 0 bases to trimming and J lost 8 bases; unmatched junction nucleotides: 22. Germline-derived CDR1 and CDR2 are DFQATT and SNEGSKA (reference sequence). The chain's CDR3 is CSARDNHAASGGNPMDEQFF. In nucleotides, the CDR3 is TGCAGTGCTAGAGATAACCATGCGGCTAGCGGGGGAAATCCTATGGATGAGCAGTTCTTC.

This clonotype was counted a few times. This rearrangement joins TRBV9 to TRBJ2-2; D not resolved. Deletions cut 3 bases from V and 1 base from J, with 10 bases between. The CDR3 is 15 residues long. CDR1 is SGDLS, CDR2 YYNGEE, per germline. CDR3 in amino acids: CASSAAPWNTGELFF. CDR3 coding DNA: TGTGCCAGCAGCGCTGCACCCTGGAACACCGGGGAGCTGTTTTTT.

This clonotype has only a few counts. The CDR3: CASSRSTNSRYEQYF. The CDR3 DNA sequence: TGTGCCAGCAGCCGTTCGACAAATTCTCGATACGAGCAGTACTTC. The V call is TRBV6-1, the J call TRBJ2-7; D uncertain. The germline V gene encodes CDR1 MNHNS and CDR2 SASEGT. The ends were cut back, 6 bases at V and 4 bases at J, with 19 bases in the middle. The CDR3 loop spans 15 amino acids.

This clonotype was found a few times. The chain has TRBV30 and TRBJ1-2; D uncertain. The CDR3 contains 11 residues. CDR1 and CDR2 from the germline V gene are GTSNPN and SVGIG (reference sequence). V lost 0 bases to trimming and J lost 10 bases, with 9 bases between them. The CDR3 sequence: CAWSVHTPYTF. CDR3 DNA sequence: TGTGCCTGGAGTGTACATACCCCCTACACCTTC.

This clonotype was detected only a few times. CDR3 DNA sequence: TGTGCCAGCAGCTTATCGGGAGGCGACTTTAATGAGCAGTTCTTC. Translation: CASSLSGGDFNEQFF. V usage is TRBV11-3 and J usage is TRBJ2-1, with TRBD2 matching 7 bases. Trimming at V came to 2 bases and at J to 7 bases, leaving 8 bases not matched to a gene. Germline lookup yields CDR1 SGHNT and CDR2 YENEEA. The CDR3 has 15 amino acids.